A single TCR beta chain is shown here with its context. The ends were cut back, 3 bases at V and 0 bases at J, with 11 bases in the middle. This CDR3 is 15 amino acids long. Germline loops: CDR1 SNHLY, CDR2 FYNNEI. The data stem from a study of blood T cell repertoires in COVID-19. Across the whole study: Collection of acute and convalescent COVID-19 samples took place in the United States, Italy and Spain. T cells, B-cell-depleted T cells, or PBMCs provided the cDNA or gDNA that served as material.

Per the original methods: Nucleated cell counts were estimated from reference gene primer amplification. Assay used: immunoSEQ multiplex PCR; TCRdb lists only in-frame clones, some missing. For V, J and clone size, that table is used; D and trimming come from the DNA. The profile shows tens of thousands of clones, 75% to 85% of them singletons. This rearrangement joins TRBV2 to TRBJ1-2; D remains ambiguous. The sequence was obtained from a woman aged 60-75 years with acute or convalescent COVID-19. Sequenced material: peripheral blood. The CDR3 coding sequence is TGTGCCAGCAGTGATTCACTAGGAGCTAACTATGGCTACACCTTC. The encoded protein is CASSDSLGANYGYTF.